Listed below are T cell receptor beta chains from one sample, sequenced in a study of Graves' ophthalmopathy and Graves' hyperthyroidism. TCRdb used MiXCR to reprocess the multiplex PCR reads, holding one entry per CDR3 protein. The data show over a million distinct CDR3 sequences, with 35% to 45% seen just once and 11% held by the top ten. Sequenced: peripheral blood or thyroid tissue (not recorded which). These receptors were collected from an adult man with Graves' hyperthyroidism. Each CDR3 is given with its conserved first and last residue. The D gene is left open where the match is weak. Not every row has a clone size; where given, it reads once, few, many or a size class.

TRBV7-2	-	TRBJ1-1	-	TGTGCCACCACCGGGACACTAAGAGGGGCTGAAGCTTTCTTT	CATTGTLRGAEAFF
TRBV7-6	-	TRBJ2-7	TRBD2	TGTGCCAGCAGCTTAGTCGGGGGGGGGTTCGACGAGCAGTACTTC	CASSLVGGGFDEQYF
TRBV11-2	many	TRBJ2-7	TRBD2	TGTGCCAGCAGCTTAACTAGCGGGGGATCCTACGAGCAGTACTTC	CASSLTSGGSYEQYF
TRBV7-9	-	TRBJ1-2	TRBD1	TGTGCCAGCAGCCCAGGGGGCAGCCTCTATGGCTACACCTTC	CASSPGGSLYGYTF
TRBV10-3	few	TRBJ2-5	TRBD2	TGTGCCATCAGCGGGGGGGGTAGCCAAGAGACCCAGTACTTC	CAISGGGSQETQYF
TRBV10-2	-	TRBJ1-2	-	TGCGCCAGCAGTGAGCCGGGCAGTCGGAATGGCTACACCTTC	CASSEPGSRNGYTF
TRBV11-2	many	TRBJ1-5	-	TGTGCCAGCAGCTTAGTTCGGGACAATCAGCCCCAGCATTTT	CASSLVRDNQPQHF
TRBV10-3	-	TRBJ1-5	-	TGTGCCATCAGTGAGACAGGGCGAGGACAGCCCCAGCATTTT	CAISETGRGQPQHF
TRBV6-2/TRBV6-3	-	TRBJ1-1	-	TGTGCCAGTTTGCGGGTGGTCGGTGAAGCTTTCTTT	CASLRVVGEAFF
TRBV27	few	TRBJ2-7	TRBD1	TGTGCCAGCAGTTGGGACAGGGGGGCCTACGAGCAGTACTTC	CASSWDRGAYEQYF
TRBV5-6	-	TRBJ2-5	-	TGTGCCAGCAGCTTGGTTCCGGCAGTATCAGAGACCCAGTACTTC	CASSLVPAVSETQYF
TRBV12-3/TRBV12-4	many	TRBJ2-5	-	TGTGCCAGCAGTTTTCGGGCCAGTACTTACGAGACCCAGTACTTC	CASSFRASTYETQYF
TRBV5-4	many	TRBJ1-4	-	TGTGCCAGCAGCACAAAAACTAATGAAAAACTGTTTTTT	CASSTKTNEKLFF
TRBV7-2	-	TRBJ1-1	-	TGTGCCAGCAGCTTAGTAAGTTCGGACACTGAAGCTTTCTTT	CASSLVSSDTEAFF
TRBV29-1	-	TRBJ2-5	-	TGCAGCGTTGATGGCAGTGGCAGTGAGACCCAGTACTTC	CSVDGSGSETQYF
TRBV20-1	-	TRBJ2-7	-	TGCAGTGCTAGTGGGGAGAAATACGAGCAGTACTTC	CSASGEKYEQYF
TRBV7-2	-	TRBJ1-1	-	TGTGCCAGCAGCCCGATGAGTGGGGCACTGAACACTGAAGCTTCCTTT	CASSPMSGALNTEASF
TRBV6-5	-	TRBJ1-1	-	TGTGCCAGCAGTTACTCGCCGACAAGTTCTGTGTACACTGAAGCTTTCTTT	CASSYSPTSSVYTEAFF
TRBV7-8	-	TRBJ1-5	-	TGTGCCAGCAGCCCCCGGACAGACCACTTTCAGCCCCAGCATTTT	CASSPRTDHFQPQHF
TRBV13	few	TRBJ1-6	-	TGTGCCAGCAGCCTCTACGAGGGTCAAAATTCACCCCTCCACTTT	CASSLYEGQNSPLHF
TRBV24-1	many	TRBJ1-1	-	TGTGCCACCAGTGGGGGTTATGGGGGGAACACTGAAGCTTTCTTT	CATSGGYGGNTEAFF
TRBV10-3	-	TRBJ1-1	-	TGTGCCATCAGTGGGGGGCAGGTAGAAGCTTTCTTT	CAISGGQVEAFF
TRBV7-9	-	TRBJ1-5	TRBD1	TGTGCCAGCAGCTTAGTTTTGGTTCACAGGGGGCCCGCTTCCAATCAGCCCCAGCATTTT	CASSLVLVHRGPASNQPQHF
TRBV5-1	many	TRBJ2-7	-	TGCGCCAGCAGACAGGACCCAAACTACGAGCAGTACTTC	CASRQDPNYEQYF
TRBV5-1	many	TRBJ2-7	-	TGCGCCAGCAGCTTGATGGCGCACGAGCAGTACTTC	CASSLMAHEQYF
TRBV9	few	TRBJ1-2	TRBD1	TGTGCCAGCAGTATGCAGGGGGTCGGAAACTATGGCTACACCTTC	CASSMQGVGNYGYTF
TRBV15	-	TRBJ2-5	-	TGTGCCACCAGCAGCCGAGGGTCCCAAGAGACCCAGTACTTC	CATSSRGSQETQYF
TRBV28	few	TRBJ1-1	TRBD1	TGTGCCAGCAGAGGAGACAGGGTGAACACTGAAGCTTTCTTT	CASRGDRVNTEAFF
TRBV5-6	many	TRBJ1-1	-	TGTGCCAGCAGTCGGAGTGACACTGAAGCTTTCTTT	CASSRSDTEAFF
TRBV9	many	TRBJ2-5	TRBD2	TGTGCCAGCAGCGCGGCGGGGGGGATGGAGACCCAGTACTTC	CASSAAGGMETQYF
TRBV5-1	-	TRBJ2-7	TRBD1	TGCGCCAGCAGCCCCACGCAGCCCCAAGAGACAGGGATGCCCTCCTACGAGCAGTACTTC	CASSPTQPQETGMPSYEQYF
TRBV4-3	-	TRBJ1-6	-	TGCGCCAGCAGCCAAGAATCCGGCAGCCGCGGTTCACCCCTCCACTTT	CASSQESGSRGSPLHF
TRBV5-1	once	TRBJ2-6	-	TGCGCCAGCAGCCCCGAAGGGGGTTCTGGGGCCAACGTCCTGGCTTTC	CASSPEGGSGANVLAF
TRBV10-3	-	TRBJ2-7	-	TGTGCCAGCAGTCCCCCGAACAAAGACTCGTACGAGCAGTACTTC	CASSPPNKDSYEQYF
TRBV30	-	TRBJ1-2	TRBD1	TGTGCCTGGAGAGACCGACAGGGGGCCTATGGCTACACCTTC	CAWRDRQGAYGYTF
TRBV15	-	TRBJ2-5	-	TGTGCCACCAGCAGAGATCGCAGTCAAGAGACCCAGTACTTC	CATSRDRSQETQYF
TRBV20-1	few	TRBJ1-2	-	TGCAGTGCTAGAGTCCCCAGGGACTATGGCTACACCTTC	CSARVPRDYGYTF
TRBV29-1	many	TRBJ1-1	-	TGCAGCGTCGACGGTGGGGCTTTCTTT	CSVDGGAFF
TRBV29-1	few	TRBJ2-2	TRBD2	TGCAGCGTTGATAGCGGGAGTTCCCGGGGACCACTGTTTTTT	CSVDSGSSRGPLFF
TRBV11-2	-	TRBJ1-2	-	TGTGCCAGCAGCTTAGATAGGGCCATAGACTATGGCTACACCTTC	CASSLDRAIDYGYTF
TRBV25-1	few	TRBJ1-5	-	TGTGCCAGCGTTGGGGGGAGGGATCAGCCCCAGCATTTT	CASVGGRDQPQHF
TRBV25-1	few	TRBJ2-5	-	TGTGCCAGCAGTGACCGGGACGACCTACTCGTGGTAGAGACCCAGTACTTC	CASSDRDDLLVVETQYF
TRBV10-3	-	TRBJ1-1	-	TGTGCCATCAGTGGCGTAGGGGAGAACACTACCTACACTGAAGCTTTCTTT	CAISGVGENTTYTEAFF
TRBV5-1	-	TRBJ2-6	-	TGCGCCAGCAGCCGGTCAGGGTACGGGGCCAACGTCCTGACTTTC	CASSRSGYGANVLTF
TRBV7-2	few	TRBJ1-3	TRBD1	TGTGCCAGCAGGGCGGACAGGACCTCTGGAAACACCATATATTTT	CASRADRTSGNTIYF
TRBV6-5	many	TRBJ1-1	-	TGTGCCAGCAGGGCTCCGGGACACATGAACACTGAAGCTTTCTTT	CASRAPGHMNTEAFF
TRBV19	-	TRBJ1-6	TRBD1	TGTGCCAGTAGTAACAATCATCCAGGGGGAAATTCACCCCTCCACTTT	CASSNNHPGGNSPLHF
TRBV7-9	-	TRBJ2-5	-	TGTGCCAGCAGCACAGCACTTCGGCAGGGTAGAGAAGAGACCCAGTACTTC	CASSTALRQGREETQYF
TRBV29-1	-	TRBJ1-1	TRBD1	TGCAGCTTTGGCAGGGGGCGTTTGAACACTGAAGCTTTCTTT	CSFGRGRLNTEAFF
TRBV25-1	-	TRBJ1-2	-	TGTGCCTGGAGTGGCGGGGGCTATGGCTACACCTTC	CAWSGGGYGYTF
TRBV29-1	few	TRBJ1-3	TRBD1	TGCAGCGTATACGACAGGGGGGACACTATACATTTT	CSVYDRGDTIHF
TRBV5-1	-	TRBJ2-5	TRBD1	TGCGCCAGCAGTAATGGACAGGGGGAAGAGACCCAGTACTTC	CASSNGQGEETQYF
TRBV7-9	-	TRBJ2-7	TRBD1	TGTGCCAGCAGCCCTCCGGGACAGGGGCTGAGAGAGCAGTACTTC	CASSPPGQGLREQYF